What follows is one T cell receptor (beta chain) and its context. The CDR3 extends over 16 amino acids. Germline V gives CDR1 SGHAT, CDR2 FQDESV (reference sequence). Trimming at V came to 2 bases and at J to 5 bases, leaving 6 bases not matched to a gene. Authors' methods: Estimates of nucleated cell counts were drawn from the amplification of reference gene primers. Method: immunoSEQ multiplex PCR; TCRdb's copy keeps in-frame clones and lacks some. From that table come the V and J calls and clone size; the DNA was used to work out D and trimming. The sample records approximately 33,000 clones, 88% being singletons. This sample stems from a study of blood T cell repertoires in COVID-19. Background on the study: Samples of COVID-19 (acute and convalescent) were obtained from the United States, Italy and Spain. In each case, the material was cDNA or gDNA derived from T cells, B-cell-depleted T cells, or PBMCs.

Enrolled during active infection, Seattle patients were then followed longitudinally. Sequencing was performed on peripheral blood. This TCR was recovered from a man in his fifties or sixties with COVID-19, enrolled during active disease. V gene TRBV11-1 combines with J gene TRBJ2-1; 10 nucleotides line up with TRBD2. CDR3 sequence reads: CASSLQLAGSNNEQFF. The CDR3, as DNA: TGTGCCAGCAGCTTACAACTAGCGGGGTCCAACAATGAGCAGTTCTTC.